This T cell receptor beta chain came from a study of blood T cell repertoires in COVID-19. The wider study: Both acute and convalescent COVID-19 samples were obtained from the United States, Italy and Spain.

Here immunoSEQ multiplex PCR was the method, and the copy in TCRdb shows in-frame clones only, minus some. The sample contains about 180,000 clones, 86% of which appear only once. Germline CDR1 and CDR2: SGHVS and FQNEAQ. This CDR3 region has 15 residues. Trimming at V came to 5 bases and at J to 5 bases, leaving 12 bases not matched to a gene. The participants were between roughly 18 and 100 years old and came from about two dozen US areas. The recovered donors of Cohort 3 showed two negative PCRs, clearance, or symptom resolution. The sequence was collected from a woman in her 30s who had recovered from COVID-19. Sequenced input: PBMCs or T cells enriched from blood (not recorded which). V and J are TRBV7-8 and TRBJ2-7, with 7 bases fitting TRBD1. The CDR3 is CASSAGRQGRHEQYF. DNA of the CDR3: TGTGCCAGCAGCGCAGGGAGACAGGGAAGGCACGAGCAGTACTTC.